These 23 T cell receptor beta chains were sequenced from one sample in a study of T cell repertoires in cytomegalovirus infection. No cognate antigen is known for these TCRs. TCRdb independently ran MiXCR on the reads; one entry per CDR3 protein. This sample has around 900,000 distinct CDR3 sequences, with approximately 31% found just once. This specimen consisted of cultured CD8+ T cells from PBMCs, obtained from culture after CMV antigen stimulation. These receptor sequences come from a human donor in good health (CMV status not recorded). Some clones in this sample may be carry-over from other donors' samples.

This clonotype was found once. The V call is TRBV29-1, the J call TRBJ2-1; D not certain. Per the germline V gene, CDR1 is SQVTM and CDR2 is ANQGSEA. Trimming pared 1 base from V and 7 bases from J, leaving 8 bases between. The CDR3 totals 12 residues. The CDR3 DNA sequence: TGCAGCGTTGAAGGGGGAAATAATGAGCAGTTCTTC. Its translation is CSVEGGNNEQFF.

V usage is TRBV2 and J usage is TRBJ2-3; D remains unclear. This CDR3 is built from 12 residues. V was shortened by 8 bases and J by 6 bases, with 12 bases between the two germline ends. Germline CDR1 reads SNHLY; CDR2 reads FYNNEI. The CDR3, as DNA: TGTGCCAGCCCTTCTGAATGGGATACGCAGTATTTT. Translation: CASPSEWDTQYF.

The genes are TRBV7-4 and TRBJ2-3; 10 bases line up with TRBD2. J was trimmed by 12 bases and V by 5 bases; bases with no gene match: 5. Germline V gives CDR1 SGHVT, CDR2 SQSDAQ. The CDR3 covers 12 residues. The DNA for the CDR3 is TGTGCCAGCAGCCCACTAGCGGGGACACAGTATTTT. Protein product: CASSPLAGTQYF.

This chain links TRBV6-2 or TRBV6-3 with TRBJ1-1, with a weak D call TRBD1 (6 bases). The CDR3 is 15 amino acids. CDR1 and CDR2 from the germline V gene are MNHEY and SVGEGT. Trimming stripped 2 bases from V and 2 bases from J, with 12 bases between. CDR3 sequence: CASSYPPGANTEAFF. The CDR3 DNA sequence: TGTGCCAGCAGTTACCCCCCGGGGGCTAACACTGAAGCTTTCTTT.

CDR3 sequence (DNA): TGTGCCAGCAGTTTTCGGGGTCGAAACACAGATACGCAGTATTTT. Its protein is CASSFRGRNTDTQYF. The V call is TRBV12-3 or TRBV12-4, the J call TRBJ2-3; tentative D call: TRBD2 (5 bases). V was trimmed by 3 bases and J by 2 bases, leaving 12 bases between them. The CDR3 spans 15 residues.

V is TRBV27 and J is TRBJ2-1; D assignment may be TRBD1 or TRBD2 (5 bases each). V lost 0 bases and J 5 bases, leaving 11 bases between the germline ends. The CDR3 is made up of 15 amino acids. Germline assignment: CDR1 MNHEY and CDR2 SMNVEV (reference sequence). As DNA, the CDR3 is TGTGCCAGCAGTTTATCGGGGGTGACCCACAATGAGCAGTTCTTC. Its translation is CASSLSGVTHNEQFF.

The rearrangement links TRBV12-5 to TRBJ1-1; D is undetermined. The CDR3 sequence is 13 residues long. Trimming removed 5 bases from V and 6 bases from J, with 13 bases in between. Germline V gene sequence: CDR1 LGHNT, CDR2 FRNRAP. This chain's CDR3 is CASGPQNAPEAFF. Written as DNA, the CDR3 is TGTGCTAGTGGTCCCCAGAATGCCCCTGAAGCTTTCTTT.

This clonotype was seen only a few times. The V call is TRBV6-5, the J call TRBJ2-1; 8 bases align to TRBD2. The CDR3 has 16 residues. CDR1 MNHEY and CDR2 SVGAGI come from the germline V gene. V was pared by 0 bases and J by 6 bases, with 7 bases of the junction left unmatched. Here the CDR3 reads CASSYSTGLAPNEQFF. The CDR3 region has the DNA TGTGCCAGCAGTTACTCTACTGGACTAGCCCCCAATGAGCAGTTCTTC.

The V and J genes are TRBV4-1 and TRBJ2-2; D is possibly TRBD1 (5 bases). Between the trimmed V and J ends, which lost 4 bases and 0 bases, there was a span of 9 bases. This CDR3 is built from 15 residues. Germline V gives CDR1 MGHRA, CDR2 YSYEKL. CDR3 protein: CASSLGLANTGELFF. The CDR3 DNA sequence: TGCGCCAGCAGCCTGGGGCTCGCGAACACCGGGGAGCTGTTTTTT.

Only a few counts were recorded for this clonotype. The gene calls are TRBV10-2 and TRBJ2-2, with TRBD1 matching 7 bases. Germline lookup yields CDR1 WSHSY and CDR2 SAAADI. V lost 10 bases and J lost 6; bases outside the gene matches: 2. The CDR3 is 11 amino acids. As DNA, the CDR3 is TGCGCCACCACAGGGGCCGGGGAGCTGTTTTTT. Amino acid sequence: CATTGAGELFF.

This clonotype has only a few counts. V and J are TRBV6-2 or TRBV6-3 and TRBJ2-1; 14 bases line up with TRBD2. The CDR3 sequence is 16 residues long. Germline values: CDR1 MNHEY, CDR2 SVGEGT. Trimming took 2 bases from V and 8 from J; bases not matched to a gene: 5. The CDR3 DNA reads TGTGCCAGCAGTTACATCCGACTAGCGGGGGGGGATGAGCAGTTCTTC. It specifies CASSYIRLAGGDEQFF.

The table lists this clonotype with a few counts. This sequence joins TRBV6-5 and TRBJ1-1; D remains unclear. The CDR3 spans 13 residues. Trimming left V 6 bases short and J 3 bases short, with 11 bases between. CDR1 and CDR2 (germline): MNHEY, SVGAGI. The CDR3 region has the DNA TGTGCCAGCAGCCCCGGCTGGGACACTGAAGCTTTCTTT. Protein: CASSPGWDTEAFF.

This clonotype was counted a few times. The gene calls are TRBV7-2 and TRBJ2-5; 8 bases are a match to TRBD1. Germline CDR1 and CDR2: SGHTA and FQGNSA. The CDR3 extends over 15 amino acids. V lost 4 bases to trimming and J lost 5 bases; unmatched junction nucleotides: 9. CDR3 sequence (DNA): TGTGCCAGCAGCTATCCAGGGGGCGGGTGGGAGACCCAGTACTTC. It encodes CASSYPGGGWETQYF.

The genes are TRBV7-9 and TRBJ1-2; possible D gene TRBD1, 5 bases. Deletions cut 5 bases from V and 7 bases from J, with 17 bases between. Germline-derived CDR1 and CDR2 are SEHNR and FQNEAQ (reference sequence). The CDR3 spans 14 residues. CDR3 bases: TGTGCCAGCAGCCTCTGGGAGGCCGGGGGTGGCTACACCTTC. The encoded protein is CASSLWEAGGGYTF. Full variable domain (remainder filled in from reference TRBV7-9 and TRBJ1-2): DTGVSQNPRHKITKRGQNVTFRCDPISEHNRLYWYRQTLGQGPEFLTYFQNEAQLEKSRLLSDRFSAERPKGSFSTLEIQRTEQGDSAMYLCASSLWEAGGGYTFGSGTRLTVV.

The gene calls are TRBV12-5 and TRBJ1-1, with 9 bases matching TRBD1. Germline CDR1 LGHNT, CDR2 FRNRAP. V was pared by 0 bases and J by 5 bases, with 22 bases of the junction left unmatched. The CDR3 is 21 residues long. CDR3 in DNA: TGTGCTAGTGGTTTGGTACTCAATTTCGGGACAGGGAAGGCCAATTGGACTGAAGCTTTCTTT. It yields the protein CASGLVLNFGTGKANWTEAFF.

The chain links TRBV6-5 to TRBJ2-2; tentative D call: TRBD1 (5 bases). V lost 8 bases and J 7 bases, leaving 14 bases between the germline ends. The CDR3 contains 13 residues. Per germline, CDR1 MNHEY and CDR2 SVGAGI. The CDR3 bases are TGTGCCAGCGGGCCCAGGGTTCTCGGGGAGCTGTTTTTT. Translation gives CASGPRVLGELFF.

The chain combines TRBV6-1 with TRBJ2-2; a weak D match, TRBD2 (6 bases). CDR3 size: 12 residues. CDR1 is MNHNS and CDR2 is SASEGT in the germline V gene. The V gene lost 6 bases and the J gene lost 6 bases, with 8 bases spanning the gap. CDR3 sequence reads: CASRGTSGELFF. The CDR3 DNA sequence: TGTGCCAGCAGAGGGACTTCCGGGGAGCTGTTTTTT.

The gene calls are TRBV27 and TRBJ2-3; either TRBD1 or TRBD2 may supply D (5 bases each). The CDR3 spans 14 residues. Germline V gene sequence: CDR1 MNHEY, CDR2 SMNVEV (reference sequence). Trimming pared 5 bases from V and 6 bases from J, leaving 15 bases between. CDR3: CASSPGTYRDTQYF. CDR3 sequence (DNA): TGTGCCAGCAGTCCTGGGACGTACCGCGATACGCAGTATTTT.

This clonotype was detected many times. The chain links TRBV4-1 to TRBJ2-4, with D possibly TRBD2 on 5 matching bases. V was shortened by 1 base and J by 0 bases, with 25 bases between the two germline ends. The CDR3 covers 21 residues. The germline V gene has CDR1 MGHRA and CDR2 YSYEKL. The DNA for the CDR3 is TGCGCCAGCAGCCAAGCTAACCGGGAACCGAGGCACCTACTAGCCAAAAACATTCAGTACTTC. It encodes CASSQANREPRHLLAKNIQYF.

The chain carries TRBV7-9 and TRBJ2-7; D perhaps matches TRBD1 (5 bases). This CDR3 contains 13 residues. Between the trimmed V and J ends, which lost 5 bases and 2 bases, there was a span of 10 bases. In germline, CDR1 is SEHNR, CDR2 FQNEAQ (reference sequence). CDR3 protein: CASSLMDTYEQYF. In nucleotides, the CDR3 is TGTGCCAGCAGCCTAATGGACACCTACGAGCAGTACTTC.

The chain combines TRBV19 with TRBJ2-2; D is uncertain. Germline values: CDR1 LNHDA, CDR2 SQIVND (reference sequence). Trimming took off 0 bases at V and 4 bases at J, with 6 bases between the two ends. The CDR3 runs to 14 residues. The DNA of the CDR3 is TGTGCCAGTAGTATAGATAGGAGCACCGGGGAGCTGTTTTTT. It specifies CASSIDRSTGELFF.

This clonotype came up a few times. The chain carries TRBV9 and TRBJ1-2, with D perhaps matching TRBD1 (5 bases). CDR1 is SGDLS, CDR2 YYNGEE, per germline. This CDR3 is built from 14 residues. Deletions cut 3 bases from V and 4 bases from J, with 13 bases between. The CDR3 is CASSEGTARYGYTF. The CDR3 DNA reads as TGTGCCAGCAGCGAGGGGACGGCTCGCTATGGCTACACCTTC.

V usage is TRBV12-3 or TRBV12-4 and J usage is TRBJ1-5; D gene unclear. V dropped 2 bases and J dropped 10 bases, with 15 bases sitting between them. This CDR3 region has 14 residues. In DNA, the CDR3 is TGTGCCAGCAGTTTATTCCCGGGCGGAGATCCCCAGCATTTT. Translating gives CASSLFPGGDPQHF.